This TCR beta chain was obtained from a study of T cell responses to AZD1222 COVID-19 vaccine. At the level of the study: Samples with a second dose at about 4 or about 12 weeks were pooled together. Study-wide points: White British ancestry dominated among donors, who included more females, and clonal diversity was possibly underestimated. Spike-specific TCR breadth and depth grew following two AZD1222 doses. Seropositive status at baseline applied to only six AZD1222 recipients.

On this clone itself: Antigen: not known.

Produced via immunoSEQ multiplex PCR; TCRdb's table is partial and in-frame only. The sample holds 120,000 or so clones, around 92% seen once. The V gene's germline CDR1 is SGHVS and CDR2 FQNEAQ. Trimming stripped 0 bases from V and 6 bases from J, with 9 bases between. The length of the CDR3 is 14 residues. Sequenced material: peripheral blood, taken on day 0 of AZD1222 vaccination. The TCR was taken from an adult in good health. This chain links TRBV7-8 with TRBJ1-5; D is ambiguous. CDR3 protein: CASSLARGFQPQHF. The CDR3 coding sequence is TGTGCCAGCAGCTTAGCGCGGGGATTTCAGCCCCAGCATTTT.